This T cell receptor beta chain appears in the sequencing data of a study of OX40 agonist ivuxolimab in advanced cancers. Study as a whole: Clinicians treated patients with ivuxolimab, an agonistic anti-OX40 (CD134) antibody. Every 2 weeks, ivuxolimab was infused into the patients intravenously at between 0.01 and 10 mg/kg.

Blood got drawn at baseline, again on cycle 4 day 1, and then on cycle 7 day 1. Whole-study findings and limits: Among the lowest peripheral clonal expansion occurred in 0.1-3.0 mg/kg partial responders.

CDR3 length: 14 amino acids. V dropped 1 base and J dropped 9 bases, with 15 bases sitting between them. Germline CDR1 and CDR2: SEHNR and FQNEAQ (reference sequence). Assay used: immunoSEQ multiplex PCR; TCRdb lists only in-frame clones, some missing. Counted here are around 100,000 clones, approximately 90% occurring once; the ten biggest clones make up approximately 0.58%. To note about this clone: Antigen: not known.

The chain carries TRBV7-9 and TRBJ1-2, with D uncertain. Sequences were derived from CD4+ or CD8+ T cells sorted from blood, sampled in a trial of the OX40 agonist ivuxolimab. This sequence originates from an adult with an advanced solid tumor such as melanoma, head and neck, liver or kidney cancer. CDR3 in amino acids: CASSLEQRQPSYTF. The DNA of the CDR3 is TGTGCCAGCAGCTTAGAGCAAAGGCAGCCAAGCTACACCTTC.